This paragraph reports one TCR beta chain. Its cognate antigen is unknown. The source of the sample is a study of T-cell memory formation after mild COVID-19. General study points: The authors did not confirm SARS-CoV-2 specificity of second-wave clones peaking day 37. Most CD4+ clones that shrank were in CM and EM, while CD8+ ones turned up in EMRA. Day 15 to 85 contracting clones showed balanced CD4/CD8; later expanders leaned CD4+.

The CDR3 runs to 12 residues. TCRdb re-called the 5' RACE reads with MiXCR, one entry per CDR3 protein. The table lists fewer than 650,000 distinct CDR3 sequences, less than 25% of them singletons. This sequence was found in an adult woman who had mild COVID-19 (a few samples of this study predate the infection). Cell type and time point are not known. The sample taken for sequencing was PBMCs or a T cell subset sorted from them (not recorded which). V is TRBV21-1 and J is TRBJ2-1. TRBV21-1 counts as a pseudogene. The CDR3 DNA sequence: TGTGCCAGCAGCAAAGACGTGAATGAGCAGTTCTTC. It translates to CASSKDVNEQFF.